These T cell receptor beta chains were read from a single sample in a study of T cell repertoires in cytomegalovirus infection. TCRdb analysed the reads with MiXCR anew, one entry per CDR3 protein. Of tens of thousands of distinct CDR3 sequences in the sample, 25% to 40% were seen once. These receptors have no known antigen. Sequencing was done on a sample of PBMCs, sequenced either directly or after in vitro stimulation (not recorded which). The receptors were gathered from a human donor in good health (CMV status not recorded). Some clones in this sample may be carry-over from other donors' samples. Each CDR3 is given with its conserved first and last residue. The D gene is left open where the match is weak. The size of a clone is reported for some rows only, either as once, few or many, or as a class for expanded clones.

>TRBV11-3|-|TRBJ2-1|-
CASSLGTGYDNEQFF
TGTGCCAGCAGCTTAGGGACCGGCTACGACAATGAGCAGTTCTTC
>TRBV6-2/TRBV6-3|-|TRBJ1-1|-
CASSYPTEAFF
TGTGCCAGCAGTTACCCCACTGAAGCTTTCTTT
>TRBV7-9|many|TRBJ2-2|TRBD2
CASSLVAGANTGELFF
TGTGCCAGCAGCTTAGTCGCGGGGGCGAACACCGGGGAGCTGTTTTTT
>TRBV5-1|-|TRBJ2-1|-
CASSSVPEDEQFF
TGCGCCAGCAGTTCGGTCCCGGAGGATGAGCAGTTCTTC
>TRBV19|-|TRBJ2-7|-
CASSMGDEQYF
TGTGCCAGTAGTATGGGGGACGAGCAGTACTTC
>TRBV6-6|-|TRBJ2-7|-
CASSYGEEQYF
TGTGCCAGCAGTTATGGGGAGGAGCAGTACTTC
>TRBV19|few|TRBJ1-5|TRBD1
CASRGQGISNQPQHF
TGTGCCAGTAGGGGACAGGGAATTAGCAATCAGCCCCAGCATTTT
>TRBV7-2|few|TRBJ2-5|-
CASSPFTETQYF
TGTGCCAGCAGCCCTTTCACGGAGACCCAGTACTTC
>TRBV5-6|few|TRBJ1-6|-
CASKKWAYNSPLHF
TGTGCCAGCAAGAAATGGGCATATAATTCACCCCTCCACTTT
>TRBV5-1|few|TRBJ2-7|-
CASSPTTGSVSSYEQYF
TGCGCCAGCAGCCCTACGACAGGTTCCGTATCCTCCTACGAGCAGTACTTC